This entry concerns a single T cell receptor beta chain. What it binds is unknown. The entry originates in a study of chemoradiotherapy in HPV16-positive cancers. Profiling relied on immunoSEQ multiplex PCR, and the TCRdb table lists in-frame clones only, not all of them. Of around 62,000 clones listed, about 90% are singletons. General study findings and limits: Candidate HPV-specific clones and E7-related TCR motifs grew in tumor during treatment. For HPV16-positive patients, expanding HPV-responsive T cells associated with longer recurrence-free survival.

The CDR3 length is 16 residues. Germline V CDR1 and CDR2: SQVTM, ANQGSEA. V dropped 2 bases and J dropped 10; count of bases not matched to a gene: 15. The rearrangement uses TRBV29-1 and TRBJ1-4; 8 nucleotides agree with TRBD1. The source material was blood, sampled from a patient who underwent chemoradiotherapy. The clonotype originates from a human donor with HPV-associated anogenital cancer. The CDR3 coding sequence is TGCAGCGTTGAACGATCAGGGGGCGCAGGGGGCGGAAAACTGTTTTTT. Encoded protein: CSVERSGGAGGGKLFF.